This TCR beta chain was identified in a study of T cell responses to AZD1222 COVID-19 vaccine. Study as a whole: Pooled samples include second doses given at about 4 or 12 weeks.

This CDR3 is built from 14 residues. V lost 1 base and J 3 bases, leaving 12 bases between the germline ends. Germline assignment: CDR1 SQVTM and CDR2 ANQGSEA. Study-wide results and caveats: Dominant at 160-218 and 743-854, vaccine-associated CD4 TCRs also spanned spike. Just six people given AZD1222 tested seropositive at baseline. Spike-specific TCR breadth and depth both grew after two AZD1222 doses.

As to this clone: The antigen is undetermined.

Profiling relied on immunoSEQ multiplex PCR, and the TCRdb table lists in-frame clones only, not all of them. Altogether more than 95,000 clones are present, around 90% being singletons, with the ten largest covering around 8.7%. The genes are TRBV29-1 and TRBJ1-2; perhaps TRBD1 as D (5 bases). The sequence was obtained from an adult in good health. Sequencing was performed on peripheral blood, taken on day 0 of AZD1222 vaccination. The DNA of the CDR3 is TGCAGCGTTGAAGGAAGCAGGGACGACTATGGCTACACCTTC. It codes for CSVEGSRDDYGYTF.